The 18 T cell receptor beta chains given below trace back to one sample, sequenced in a study of blood T cell repertoires in COVID-19. Assay: immunoSEQ multiplex PCR; the TCRdb copy retains only in-frame clones and omits some. The data hold around 300,000 clones, with roughly four fifths observed a single time. Sequencing used peripheral blood. These receptor sequences come from a woman in her fifties or sixties who had recovered from COVID-19.

The J gene is TRBJ2-7, the V gene TRBV19; no definite D call. This CDR3 contains 13 residues. Germline assignment: CDR1 LNHDA and CDR2 SQIVND (reference sequence). Trimming shortened V by 7 bases and J by 4 bases, and 14 bases separated the two germline ends. The CDR3 loop is CASNQRSGYEQYF. CDR3 in DNA: TGTGCCAGTAATCAGCGAAGTGGGTACGAGCAGTACTTC.

The CDR3 bases are TGTGCCAGCAGTACAGGGGACGGGACAGATACGCAGTATTTT. It specifies CASSTGDGTDTQYF. V and J are TRBV6-5 and TRBJ2-3; 7 nucleotides align to TRBD1. V lost 5 bases and J lost 3; bases outside the gene matches: 5. The CDR3 extends over 14 amino acids. Germline values: CDR1 MNHEY, CDR2 SVGAGI.

This clone is a singleton in its sample. The chain has TRBV19 and TRBJ1-5, with D maybe TRBD1 (5 bases). CDR1 is LNHDA and CDR2 is SQIVND in the germline V gene (reference sequence). The CDR3 contains 15 residues. Trimming removed 4 bases at V and 0 bases at J, with 10 bases between. The CDR3 reads CASSKTDLSNQPQHF. CDR3 DNA: TGTGCCAGTAGTAAGACAGACCTTAGCAATCAGCCCCAGCATTTT.

This clone was detected only a few times. The J gene is TRBJ2-1, the V gene TRBV19; 8 bases are shared with TRBD1. The germline gives CDR1 LNHDA, CDR2 SQIVND (reference sequence). The CDR3 loop spans 13 amino acids. V was clipped by 5 bases and J by 10 bases; unmatched bases: 7. The CDR3 DNA follows: TGTGCCAGTAGTCCTCAGGGGGCCGGAGAGCAGTTCTTC. It translates to CASSPQGAGEQFF.

The chain is built from TRBV27 and TRBJ2-7; tentative D call: TRBD2 (7 bases). The CDR3 is 15 amino acids. CDR1 is MNHEY, CDR2 SMNVEV, per germline (reference sequence). Deletions cut 4 bases from V and 2 bases from J, with 15 bases between. The CDR3 reads CASSYRGAGTYEQYF. The CDR3 DNA reads TGTGCCAGCAGTTACCGGGGGGCGGGAACCTACGAGCAGTACTTC.

V gene TRBV6-6 combines with J gene TRBJ2-7; no clear D gene. The germline V gene has CDR1 MNHNY and CDR2 SVGAGI (reference sequence). With 8 bases removed from V and 0 bases from J, the gap between germline ends came to 8 bases. The CDR3 runs to 12 residues. CDR3 amino acids: CASLGNSYEQYF. The DNA of the CDR3 is TGTGCCAGCTTGGGCAACTCCTACGAGCAGTACTTC.

The rearrangement links TRBV7-3 to TRBJ2-2; 13 positions agree with TRBD2. This CDR3 has 23 amino acids. V trimming: 1 base; J trimming: 3 bases; junction bases outside the gene matches: 20. Germline V gene lookup returns CDR1 SGHTA and CDR2 FQGTGA. CDR3 sequence reads: CASSLIGIQQLAGGSSDTGELFF. DNA of the CDR3: TGTGCCAGCAGCTTAATAGGTATTCAGCAACTAGCGGGAGGGAGTAGTGACACCGGGGAGCTGTTTTTT.

The chain links TRBV9 to TRBJ2-5; TRBD2 matches at 7 bases. V lost 4 bases and J lost 0; bases outside the gene matches: 9. CDR3 length equals 16 residues. CDR1 and CDR2 (germline): SGDLS, YYNGEE. The CDR3 DNA is TGTGCCAGCAGCCCCCGCGGTAGCGGGTACCAAGAGACCCAGTACTTC. It is translated as CASSPRGSGYQETQYF.

The chain couples TRBV28 to TRBJ1-5; D is perhaps TRBD1 (6 bases). Germline V gene data show CDR1 as MDHEN and CDR2 as SYDVKM. CDR3 length: 15 residues. V shed 5 bases and J shed 1 base, with 12 bases lying between them. The CDR3 sequence: CASSRGGRSNQPQHF. In nucleotides, the CDR3 is TGTGCCAGCAGTAGGGGGGGGCGGAGCAATCAGCCCCAGCATTTT.

The chain links TRBV6-2 or TRBV6-3 to TRBJ2-1; 12 bases are shared with TRBD1. This CDR3 is 15 amino acids long. The germline gives CDR1 MNHEY, CDR2 SVGEGT. Trimming at V came to 6 bases and at J to 9 bases, leaving 9 bases not matched to a gene. DNA for the CDR3: TGTGCCAGCAGCCGTCCCGGGACAGGGGGCAGTGAGCAGTTCTTC. This codes for CASSRPGTGGSEQFF.

This clone was observed a single time. The CDR3 DNA is TGTGCCAGCAGCGTTCTAGCGGGAGCCTACAATGAGCAGTTCTTC. Its protein is CASSVLAGAYNEQFF. The genes are TRBV9 and TRBJ2-1; TRBD2 matches at 10 bases. The CDR3 has 15 residues. V lost 2 bases to trimming and J lost 2 bases; unmatched junction nucleotides: 1. Germline CDR1 is SGDLS and CDR2 is YYNGEE.

The genes are TRBV6-5 and TRBJ2-7, with D perhaps matching TRBD1 (6 bases). Trimming took off 3 bases at V and 3 bases at J, with 15 bases between the two ends. This CDR3 is built from 15 residues. Germline V lookup: CDR1 MNHEY, CDR2 SVGAGI. The CDR3 loop reads CASSYSQGPVYEQYF. CDR3 in DNA: TGTGCCAGCAGTTATTCCCAGGGGCCAGTCTACGAGCAGTACTTC.

V is TRBV24-1 and J is TRBJ2-7, with D possibly TRBD2 on 6 matching bases. Trimming pared 3 bases from V and 3 bases from J, leaving 11 bases between. The CDR3 runs to 14 residues. Germline values: CDR1 KGHDR, CDR2 SFDVKD. The CDR3: CATSDTGLNYEQYF. The CDR3 DNA sequence: TGTGCCACCAGTGATACAGGACTAAACTACGAGCAGTACTTC.

The chain carries TRBV3-1 (or the pseudogene TRBV3-2) and TRBJ1-4, with 8 bases fitting TRBD1. The CDR3 has 22 residues. Per germline, CDR1 LGHDT and CDR2 YNNKEL (reference sequence). J gave up 0 bases and V 7 bases, and 25 bases lay outside the gene matches. CDR3 protein: CASILAWPQRQGSPTTNEKLFF. Here the CDR3 DNA reads TGTGCCAGCATCCTAGCATGGCCCCAACGACAGGGGTCCCCTACAACTAATGAAAAACTGTTTTTT.

This chain connects TRBV5-1 to TRBJ2-5; 7 nucleotides agree with TRBD2. The V segment lost 0 bases and the J segment 1 base; nucleotides outside the gene matches: 6. This CDR3 is 16 amino acids long. Germline V lookup: CDR1 SGHRS, CDR2 YFSETQ. CDR3 coding DNA: TGCGCCAGCAGCTTGGGGGGGAGGGTATCCCAAGAGACCCAGTACTTC. Translated: CASSLGGRVSQETQYF.

This clone was found once. The V call is TRBV7-2, the J call TRBJ1-6, with TRBD1 identical over 7 bases. Losses at the gene ends were 5 bases for V and 2 bases for J; bases not matched to a gene: 0. There are 14 residues in the CDR3. The V gene's germline CDR1 is SGHTA and CDR2 FQGNSA. The DNA for the CDR3 is TGTGCCAGCAGCCAGGGGGCCTATAATTCACCCCTCCACTTT. Protein product: CASSQGAYNSPLHF.

The chain is built from TRBV3-1 (or the pseudogene TRBV3-2) and TRBJ1-1; TRBD1 matches 7 bases. CDR1 and CDR2 from the germline V gene are LGHDT and YNNKEL (reference sequence). V was pared by 6 bases and J by 4 bases, with 2 bases of the junction left unmatched. This CDR3 comprises 12 residues. The CDR3 bases are TGTGCCAGCAGGTCAGGGGGCACTGAAGCTTTCTTT. Protein sequence: CASRSGGTEAFF.

This chain uses TRBV28 with TRBJ2-7, with unresolved D. Germline V gene sequence: CDR1 MDHEN, CDR2 SYDVKM. V lost 8 bases and J lost 1, with 12 bases in between. This CDR3 spans 13 amino acids. The CDR3 loop is CASGGALSYEQYF. The CDR3 coding sequence is TGTGCCAGCGGTGGTGCGTTGTCCTACGAGCAGTACTTC.